This T cell receptor (beta chain) was sequenced for a study of OX40 agonist ivuxolimab in advanced cancers. The CDR3 totals 17 residues. Germline trimming cut 2 bases from V and 4 bases from J; bases unmatched to any gene: 12. CDR1 is MDHEN and CDR2 is SYDVKM in the germline V gene. Clones were read by immunoSEQ multiplex PCR, and TCRdb kept only the in-frame ones, dropping some. Of 65,000 to 95,000 clones in the sample, around 92% were seen once. General study results and limits: Certain nonresponding patients likewise had low normalized T-cell clonal expansion.

For this clone: The antigen remains undetermined.

The source was CD4+ or CD8+ T cells sorted from blood, collected in a trial of the OX40 agonist ivuxolimab. This receptor was obtained from an adult with an advanced solid tumor such as melanoma, head and neck, liver or kidney cancer. V usage is TRBV28 and J usage is TRBJ2-7; 9 nucleotides align to TRBD1. CDR3 in amino acids: CASSLNPAGQGSYEQYF. As DNA, the CDR3 is TGTGCCAGCAGTTTAAATCCGGCGGGACAGGGTTCGTACGAGCAGTACTTC.